The entry below gives a single T cell receptor (beta chain) sequence along with its context. The germline gene is not matched at one end of the junction; a read error may be the cause. The CDR3 consists of 12 residues. CDR1 is MNHEY and CDR2 is SVGAGI in the germline V gene. This specimen comes from a study of shared T cell receptors in the human thymus. The assay was immunoSEQ multiplex PCR, and TCRdb's table has in-frame clones only and misses some. The data contain hundreds of thousands of clones, around 87% of them singletons. This sample was also put to use in a study of human thymus T cells. As that report states: Samples came from healthy Finnish infants during open corrective cardiac surgery. Thymus tissue for the work was resected from patients undergoing corrective heart surgery. Use of V and J genes seemed skewed within the thymic and blood repertoires. As related research reported, thymic repertoires overlapped highly among unrelated individuals.

Sequenced input: thymocytes. The V gene is TRBV6-5, the J gene TRBJ2-7, with D maybe TRBD2 (6 bases). This clonotype was obtained from a boy less than two years old with a congenital heart defect. CDR3 region: CASSMRRDEGDF. CDR3 bases: TGTGCCAGCAGTATGAGGCGGGACGAAGGGGACTTC.